The 10 T cell receptor beta chains reported below all come from one sample, sequenced in a study of blood T cell repertoires in COVID-19. Profiling relied on immunoSEQ multiplex PCR, and the TCRdb table lists in-frame clones only, not all of them. Of around 220,000 clones in the sample, over 80% are singletons; the top ten hold 1.9%. Sequenced input: PBMCs or T cells enriched from blood (not recorded which). All receptors come from a woman under 30 who had recovered from COVID-19.

V gene TRBV6-1 combines with J gene TRBJ2-6, with D perhaps matching TRBD2 (5 bases). The V gene's germline CDR1 is MNHNS and CDR2 SASEGT. This CDR3 is built from 17 residues. Trimming removed 2 bases at V and 0 bases at J, with 11 bases between. CDR3 in DNA: TGTGCCAGCAGTGAATTGTTGAGGGCCTCTGGGGCCAACGTCCTGACTTTC. Its translation is CASSELLRASGANVLTF.

In its sample, this clone was seen a few times. J is TRBJ2-2 and V is TRBV28; tentatively, D is TRBD2 (5 bases). Trimming left V 2 bases short and J 3 bases short, with 7 bases between. Germline V lookup: CDR1 MDHEN, CDR2 SYDVKM. The CDR3 has 14 residues. The CDR3 DNA follows: TGTGCCAGCAGTTTACTAGCCTACACCGGGGAGCTGTTTTTT. As protein: CASSLLAYTGELFF.

The chain uses TRBV13 and TRBJ2-5; 8 nucleotides agree with TRBD2. In germline, CDR1 is PRHDT, CDR2 FYEKMQ (reference sequence). The V gene end was trimmed by 5 bases and the J gene end by 1 base; junction bases not matched to a gene: 3. This CDR3 region has 14 residues. In nucleotides, the CDR3 is TGTGCCAGCAGCCTCGGGAGGGGCCAAGAGACCCAGTACTTC. This translates into CASSLGRGQETQYF.

This chain links TRBV4-1 with TRBJ1-6; D gene ambiguous. CDR3 length equals 15 residues. The germline V and J ends were trimmed by 4 bases and 10 bases, with 17 bases remaining between them. The germline gives CDR1 MGHRA, CDR2 YSYEKL. CDR3 residues: CASSPGPGNRSPLHF. The CDR3 nucleotides are TGCGCCAGCAGCCCAGGTCCGGGAAATAGGTCACCCCTCCACTTT.

The rearrangement links TRBV28 to TRBJ1-3; D possibly corresponds to TRBD1 (5 bases). Germline V gene lookup returns CDR1 MDHEN and CDR2 SYDVKM. The CDR3 runs 19 residues. Trimming stripped 3 bases from V and 0 bases from J, with 21 bases between. CDR3 bases: TGTGCCAGCAGTTTTCAACGTGCGTTGGGGCGTCTCTCTGGAAACACCATATATTTT. Protein sequence: CASSFQRALGRLSGNTIYF.

The rearrangement uses TRBV7-9 and TRBJ1-1; 7 positions match TRBD1. Germline V gene lookup returns CDR1 SEHNR and CDR2 FQNEAQ (reference sequence). The CDR3 is made up of 14 amino acids. The V and J ends lost 1 base and 6 bases, in that order; junction bases with no gene match: 5. CDR3 sequence (DNA): TGTGCCAGCAGCTTAGGAGGGGGCGGTTCTGAAGCTTTCTTT. Translation: CASSLGGGGSEAFF.

The chain recombines TRBV19 with TRBJ2-7; 12 nucleotides agree with TRBD2. This CDR3 region has 15 residues. CDR1 is LNHDA and CDR2 is SQIVND in the germline V gene (reference sequence). V was pared by 5 bases and J by 2 bases, with 4 bases of the junction left unmatched. CDR3 nucleotide sequence: TGTGCCAGTAGTTTCGGACTAGCGGGGACCTACGAGCAGTACTTC. This codes for CASSFGLAGTYEQYF. Drawing the rest from reference TRBV19 and TRBJ2-7, the complete variable domain is DGGITQSPKYLFRKEGQNVTLSCEQNLNHDAMYWYRQDPGQGLRLIYYSQIVNDFQKGDIAEGYSVSREKKESFPLTVTSAQKNPTAFYLCASSFGLAGTYEQYFGPGTRLTVT.

The chain combines TRBV2 with TRBJ2-2; D not certain. V lost 4 bases and J 3 bases, leaving 6 bases between the germline ends. From germline, CDR1 is SNHLY and CDR2 FYNNEI. The CDR3 spans 13 residues. The CDR3: CASSGPYTGELFF. CDR3 nucleotide sequence: TGTGCCAGCAGTGGGCCGTACACCGGGGAGCTGTTTTTT.

The chain joins TRBV5-1 to TRBJ1-3, with TRBD1 as a possible D gene (6 bases). Germline-derived CDR1 and CDR2 are SGHRS and YFSETQ. V was pared by 6 bases and J by 7 bases, with 17 bases between. The CDR3 length is 14 residues. CDR3 in DNA: TGCGCCAGCAAAGACGTACAGGGTGGGAACACCATATATTTT. Translated, it gives CASKDVQGGNTIYF.

The genes are TRBV18 and TRBJ2-7; TRBD1 agrees at 10 bases. CDR3 length: 15 amino acids. The ends lost 4 bases at V and 4 bases at J; junction bases unmatched: 7. Germline lookup yields CDR1 KGHSH and CDR2 LQKENI. CDR3 sequence (DNA): TGTGCCAGCTCACTAGGGACAGGGGTAGGATACGAGCAGTACTTC. This gives the protein CASSLGTGVGYEQYF.